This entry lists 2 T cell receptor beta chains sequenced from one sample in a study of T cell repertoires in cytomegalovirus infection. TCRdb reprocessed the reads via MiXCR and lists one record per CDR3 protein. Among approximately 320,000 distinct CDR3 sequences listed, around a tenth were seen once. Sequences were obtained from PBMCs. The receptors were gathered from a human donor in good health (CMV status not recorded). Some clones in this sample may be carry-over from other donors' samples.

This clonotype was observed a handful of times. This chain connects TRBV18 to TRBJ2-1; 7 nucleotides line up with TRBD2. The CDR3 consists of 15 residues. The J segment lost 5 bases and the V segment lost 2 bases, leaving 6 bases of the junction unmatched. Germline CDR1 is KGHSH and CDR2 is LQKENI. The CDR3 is CASSPGSSGDNEQFF. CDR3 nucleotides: TGTGCCAGCTCACCAGGGTCTAGCGGTGACAATGAGCAGTTCTTC.

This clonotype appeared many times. For the CDR3, the DNA is TGTGCCAGCAGCGTAACTCAGGGGAGGGAAAAACTGTTTTTT. It encodes CASSVTQGREKLFF. The J gene is TRBJ1-4, the V gene TRBV7-2; possible D gene TRBD1, 6 bases. Germline lookup yields CDR1 SGHTA and CDR2 FQGNSA. The CDR3 covers 14 residues. The germline V and J ends were trimmed by 5 bases and 8 bases, with 15 bases remaining between them.